The 7 T cell receptor beta chains below all came from one sample that was sequenced in a study of OX40 agonist ivuxolimab in advanced cancers. Libraries were prepared by immunoSEQ multiplex PCR; TCRdb keeps only in-frame clonotypes and omits some of them. This sample has about 19,000 clones; 83% occur once, and the top ten carry roughly 49%. The sequenced sample was CD4+ or CD8+ T cells sorted from blood, obtained in a trial of the OX40 agonist ivuxolimab. The receptors were sampled from an adult with an advanced solid tumor such as melanoma, head and neck, liver or kidney cancer.

The gene calls are TRBV5-1 and TRBJ2-2; 9 bases are shared with TRBD1. The V gene's germline CDR1 is SGHRS and CDR2 YFSETQ. Unmatched junction bases numbered 10, after V lost 0 bases and J lost 4 bases. This CDR3 has 18 residues. The CDR3 nucleotides read TGCGCCAGCAGCTTGGGCACCGGGACAGGGTTTTTCACCGGGGAGCTGTTTTTT. It translates to CASSLGTGTGFFTGELFF.

This clone came up once. This chain uses TRBV30 with TRBJ1-5, with 7 bases that match TRBD1. This CDR3 region has 15 residues. J was trimmed by 6 bases and V by 3 bases; bases with no gene match: 11. Germline loops: CDR1 GTSNPN, CDR2 SVGIG (reference sequence). The CDR3 DNA is TGTGCCTGGAGACTACAGGGGTCTCTGGGTCAGCCCCAGCATTTT. Its protein product is CAWRLQGSLGQPQHF.

This clone was observed once. V is TRBV6-6 and J is TRBJ2-7, with TRBD1 as a possible D gene (7 bases). The germline V gene encodes CDR1 MNHNY and CDR2 SVGAGI (reference sequence). This CDR3 is built from 16 residues. V was pared by 0 bases and J by 1 base, with 13 bases between. The chain's CDR3 is CASSYSGRGDSYEQYF. The DNA for the CDR3 is TGTGCCAGCAGTTACTCGGGCAGGGGGGATTCCTACGAGCAGTACTTC.

This clone was picked up a small number of times. The chain combines TRBV6-5 with TRBJ1-1; D not resolved. Trimming removed 6 bases from V and 4 bases from J, with 9 bases in between. The CDR3 spans 12 residues. Germline V gene sequence: CDR1 MNHEY, CDR2 SVGAGI. The chain's CDR3 is CASRRISTEAFF. CDR3 sequence (DNA): TGTGCCAGCAGGAGGATTTCCACTGAAGCTTTCTTT.

The chain has TRBV5-5 and TRBJ2-3, with D hard to call. V was clipped by 4 bases and J by 5 bases, with 8 bases between them. The V gene's germline CDR1 is SGHKS and CDR2 YYEKEE (reference sequence). The CDR3 loop spans 12 amino acids. The CDR3 region has the DNA TGTGCCAGCAGCGTTGGGGTAGATACGCAGTATTTT. It specifies CASSVGVDTQYF.

This clone occurred a few times. The genes are TRBV2 and TRBJ1-1; D remains ambiguous. The CDR3 is 11 amino acids. CDR1 and CDR2 from the germline V gene are SNHLY and FYNNEI. The CDR3: CVSRVNTEAFF. The CDR3 bases are TGTGTCTCTCGGGTGAACACTGAAGCTTTCTTT.

The V and J genes are TRBV7-9 and TRBJ2-1; 11 positions agree with TRBD1. Germline V lookup: CDR1 SEHNR, CDR2 FQNEAQ (reference sequence). CDR3 size: 18 residues. J was trimmed by 0 bases and V by 5 bases; bases with no gene match: 9. CDR3 in DNA: TGTGCCAGCAGCGGGACAGGGGGGCTTCCAAGCTCCTACAATGAGCAGTTCTTC. It codes for CASSGTGGLPSSYNEQFF.